Listed below are T cell receptor beta chains from one sample, sequenced in a study of Graves' ophthalmopathy and Graves' hyperthyroidism. MiXCR was run by TCRdb on the multiplex PCR reads, yielding one entry per CDR3 protein. In the table there are about 660,000 distinct CDR3 sequences, 35% to 45% of which are singletons. The sequencing input was peripheral blood. Source of these receptors: an adult man with Graves' ophthalmopathy. Both conserved end residues are part of each CDR3. The D gene is left open where the match is weak. Clone size is stated in some rows and not others, as once, few, many or a class when expanded.

>TRBJ1-5|TRBD1|many|TRBV2
CASSETPGQSLPPQHF
TGTGCCAGCAGTGAAACTCCGGGACAGTCTCTGCCGCCCCAGCATTTT
>TRBJ1-1|.|many|TRBV7-3
CASSPGGFDTEAFF
TGTGCCAGCAGCCCCGGGGGGTTCGACACTGAAGCTTTCTTT
>TRBJ1-1|.|.|TRBV11-2
CASSLDIVGMYTEAFF
TGTGCCAGCAGCTTAGATATAGTAGGGATGTACACTGAAGCTTTCTTT
>TRBJ2-7|.|few|TRBV10-1
CASSESVQQQYF
TGCGCCAGCAGTGAGTCGGTCCAGCAGCAGTACTTC
>TRBJ1-6|.|many|TRBV12-3/TRBV12-4
CASSLRDLGFSPLHF
TGTGCCAGCAGTTTAAGGGATCTTGGCTTTTCACCCCTCCACTTT
>TRBJ1-2|.|.|TRBV14
CASSHRGRYTF
TGTGCCAGCAGCCACCGAGGACGCTACACCTTC
>TRBJ2-5|TRBD2|.|TRBV5-5
CASSLFPLAGALQETQYF
TGTGCCAGCAGTTTATTCCCCCTAGCGGGGGCCCTACAAGAGACCCAGTACTTC
>TRBJ1-2|.|.|TRBV4-2
CASSQVGISGPNYGYTF
TGTGCCAGCAGCCAAGTCGGCATCTCTGGCCCTAACTATGGCTACACCTTC
>TRBJ1-1|.|many|TRBV10-3
CASRPRVNTEAFF
TGTGCCAGCCGTCCCCGGGTGAACACTGAAGCTTTCTTT
>TRBJ2-7|.|many|TRBV7-9
CASSLSERTPYEQYF
TGTGCCAGCAGCTTATCTGAGCGGACCCCCTACGAGCAGTACTTC
>TRBJ2-5|.|many|TRBV10-3
CAISATAPGTQYF
TGTGCCATCAGTGCGACAGCTCCGGGGACCCAGTACTTC
>TRBJ2-5|TRBD1|.|TRBV2
CASSYSGQGGLGETQYF
TGTGCCAGCAGTTACTCGGGACAGGGAGGTTTGGGGGAGACCCAGTACTTC
>TRBJ1-1|.|few|TRBV4-1
CASSQDTSLMNTEAFF
TGCGCCAGCAGCCAAGACACCAGCCTGATGAACACTGAAGCTTTCTTT
>TRBJ1-4|.|.|TRBV5-5
CASSLVTEKLFF
TGTGCCAGCAGCTTGGTGACAGAAAAACTGTTTTTT
>TRBJ2-7|.|many|TRBV2
CASSEDSADYEQYF
TGTGCCAGCAGTGAAGATTCAGCCGACTACGAGCAGTACTTC
>TRBJ2-6|.|many|TRBV20-1
CSASGQPSGANVLTF
TGCAGTGCTAGCGGACAGCCCTCTGGGGCCAACGTCCTGACTTTC
>TRBJ2-5|.|many|TRBV12-5
CASGFPEFQETQYF
TGTGCTAGTGGTTTTCCGGAGTTCCAAGAGACCCAGTACTTC
>TRBJ2-6|.|.|TRBV9
CTSRSAGSGANVLTF
TGTACCAGCAGGTCCGCGGGCTCTGGGGCCAACGTCCTGACTTTC
>TRBJ2-5|TRBD2|many|TRBV11-2
CASSQTSGGPRRETQYF
TGTGCCAGCAGCCAGACTAGCGGGGGGCCCCGGAGGGAGACCCAGTACTTC
>TRBJ2-5|TRBD2|once|TRBV7-9
CASSLAPAGGQETQYF
TGTGCCAGCAGCTTAGCCCCAGCGGGAGGGCAAGAGACCCAGTACTTC
>TRBJ2-7|.|.|TRBV12-3/TRBV12-4
CASSFGSPYEQYF
TGTGCCAGCAGTTTTGGTTCTCCCTACGAGCAGTACTTC
>TRBJ2-2|.|few|TRBV9
CASSVAYSGTESGELFF
TGTGCCAGCAGCGTAGCTTACAGCGGAACCGAGTCCGGGGAGCTGTTTTTT
>TRBJ1-1|.|many|TRBV29-1
CSVGDTATEAFF
TGCAGCGTTGGGGACACAGCGACTGAAGCTTTCTTT
>TRBJ1-6|TRBD1|.|TRBV15
CATSSPRQGGSSPLHF
TGTGCCACCAGCAGCCCCCGACAGGGAGGTTCTTCACCCCTCCACTTT
>TRBJ2-5|.|.|TRBV7-8
CASSFGPAGNQPQYF
TGTGCCAGCAGCTTTGGACCCGCCGGCAATCAGCCCCAGTACTTC
>TRBJ1-2|.|.|TRBV7-2
CASSAYLGAYGYTF
TGTGCCAGCAGCGCCTACCTGGGGGCGTATGGCTACACCTTC
>TRBJ1-1|TRBD1|few|TRBV9
CASSQGGTGITEAFF
TGTGCCAGCAGCCAAGGAGGGACAGGCATCACTGAAGCTTTCTTT
>TRBJ2-3|.|.|TRBV29-1
CSVAQQADTQYF
TGCAGCGTTGCCCAACAGGCAGATACGCAGTATTTT
>TRBJ1-6|.|many|TRBV5-1
CASSLWKPDNSPLHF
TGCGCCAGCAGCTTGTGGAAGCCTGATAATTCACCCCTCCACTTT
>TRBJ1-2|.|many|TRBV7-9
CASSIGDGYTF
TGTGCCAGCAGCATTGGGGATGGCTACACCTTC
>TRBJ2-7|.|once|TRBV29-1
CSVGGAGNEQYF
TGCAGCGTAGGGGGGGCCGGGAACGAGCAGTACTTC
>TRBJ2-6|.|.|TRBV7-8
CASSSSRTGANVLTF
TGTGCCAGCAGCTCCAGCCGTACGGGGGCCAACGTCCTGACTTTC
>TRBJ2-7|.|.|TRBV29-1
CSVEGGDYEQYF
TGCAGCGTTGAAGGGGGAGATTACGAGCAGTACTTC
>TRBJ2-5|TRBD2|.|TRBV6-6
CASSYTGTNFPETQYF
TGTGCCAGCAGTTATACCGGGACTAACTTTCCGGAGACCCAGTACTTC
>TRBJ1-2|TRBD1|.|TRBV3-1
CASSQVTGVGYTF
TGTGCCAGCAGCCAAGTAACAGGGGTAGGCTACACCTTC
>TRBJ2-2|TRBD2|.|TRBV5-6
CASSLELAGVSTGELFF
TGTGCCAGCAGCTTGGAGCTAGCGGGAGTTAGCACCGGGGAGCTGTTTTTT
>TRBJ2-5|TRBD2|few|TRBV7-9
CASSAGAQYF
TGTGCCAGCAGCGCGGGGGCCCAGTACTTC
>TRBJ1-1|TRBD1|.|TRBV10-3
CAISYSGQGNTEAFF
TGTGCCATCAGTTACTCGGGACAGGGAAACACTGAAGCTTTCTTT
>TRBJ2-2|TRBD2|.|TRBV6-5
CASIRTSGATGELFF
TGTGCCAGCATTCGGACTAGCGGAGCAACCGGGGAGCTGTTTTTT
>TRBJ2-7|TRBD2|.|TRBV30
CAWTGGAGGEQYF
TGTGCCTGGACGGGAGGGGCCGGGGGCGAGCAGTACTTC
>TRBJ2-7|TRBD2|many|TRBV15
CATSRDRWASGGGADEQYF
TGTGCCACCAGCAGAGATAGGTGGGCTAGCGGAGGCGGGGCGGACGAGCAGTACTTC
>TRBJ1-2|TRBD1|.|TRBV29-1
CSSDQGASNYGYTF
TGCAGCAGTGATCAGGGGGCGAGTAACTATGGCTACACCTTC
>TRBJ1-1|TRBD1|.|TRBV4-2
CASSQSVGQGRNTEAFF
TGTGCCAGCAGCCAATCGGTGGGACAGGGGCGGAACACTGAAGCTTTCTTT
>TRBJ2-2|.|few|TRBV7-2
CASSQDLASGELFF
TGTGCCAGCAGCCAAGATCTTGCATCCGGGGAGCTGTTTTTT
>TRBJ2-5|.|few|TRBV4-2
CASSQDWDPSSETQYF
TGTGCCAGCAGCCAAGATTGGGACCCCAGCAGTGAGACCCAGTACTTC
>TRBJ1-6|.|.|TRBV12-3/TRBV12-4
CASRLSPGQF
TGTGCCAGCCGTCTCTCCCCGGGGCAGTTT
>TRBJ2-2|.|few|TRBV9
CASSPRGVGELFF
TGTGCCAGCAGCCCACGCGGGGTCGGGGAGCTGTTTTTT
>TRBJ2-2|.|.|TRBV5-1
CASSRGTGGIPGSCFF
.
>TRBJ1-1|.|.|TRBV19
CASLVEGGTEAFF
TGTGCCAGCCTAGTAGAGGGTGGGACTGAAGCTTTCTTT
>TRBJ1-6|.|.|TRBV10-3
CAISAGYNSPLHF
TGTGCCATCAGTGCGGGGTATAATTCACCCCTCCACTTT
>TRBJ1-2|TRBD1|many|TRBV19
CASSTRQGGYTF
TGTGCCAGTAGTACCCGACAGGGCGGCTACACCTTC
>TRBJ1-2|TRBD1|.|TRBV5-4
CASSRPGTVPTYGYTF
TGTGCCAGCAGCCGTCCCGGGACAGTCCCGACGTATGGCTACACCTTC
>TRBJ1-2|.|few|TRBV25-1
CASSYTGHYGYTF
TGTGCCAGCAGTTATACAGGGCACTATGGCTACACCTTC
>TRBJ2-5|TRBD2|many|TRBV15
CATSSAGDETQYF
TGTGCCACCTCATCAGCGGGGGATGAGACCCAGTACTTC
>TRBJ2-3|.|few|TRBV29-1
CSVVGFSTDTQYF
TGCAGCGTTGTCGGGTTTAGCACAGATACGCAGTATTTT
>TRBJ1-4|TRBD1|many|TRBV19
CASRLRQGMEKLFF
TGTGCCAGTAGACTTCGACAGGGCATGGAAAAACTGTTTTTT
>TRBJ1-2|TRBD1|many|TRBV11-1
CASSSGTGGDGYTF
TGTGCCAGCAGCTCCGGGACAGGGGGAGATGGCTACACCTTC
>TRBJ2-3|.|.|TRBV7-2
CASSLVAVEDTQYF
TGTGCCAGCAGCTTAGTAGCGGTGGAAGATACGCAGTATTTT
>TRBJ2-3|.|.|TRBV2
CASSETPGFTDTQYF
TGTGCCAGCAGTGAGACTCCCGGGTTCACAGATACGCAGTATTTT
>TRBJ2-5|.|few|TRBV9
CASTGASGETQYF
TGTGCCTCAACCGGGGCTTCTGGAGAGACCCAGTACTTC